The 27 T cell receptor beta chains presented below share a single source sample, sequenced in a study of blood T cell repertoires in COVID-19. Produced via immunoSEQ multiplex PCR; TCRdb's table is partial and in-frame only. Of around 450,000 clones in the sample, about 89% are singletons; the top ten hold roughly 4%. Sequenced sample: peripheral blood. Receptor source: a woman aged 25-40 years with acute or convalescent COVID-19.

The rearrangement uses TRBV19 and TRBJ1-1; the D is unclear. Germline V gene data show CDR1 as LNHDA and CDR2 as SQIVND (reference sequence). The CDR3 spans 14 residues. The V end lost 2 bases, the J end lost 1 base, and 8 bases lay between the germline ends. The CDR3 is CASSIRFGNTEAFF. As DNA, the CDR3 is TGTGCCAGTAGTATACGTTTCGGGAACACTGAAGCTTTCTTT.

V usage is TRBV15 and J usage is TRBJ1-5; a possible D gene is TRBD1 (5 bases). The CDR3 length is 15 residues. V was cut by 5 bases and J by 5 bases, with 16 bases left in between. Germline lookup yields CDR1 LNHNV and CDR2 YYDKDF (reference sequence). The CDR3 here is CATSPGGGADQPQHF. CDR3 bases: TGTGCCACCAGCCCGGGGGGAGGGGCCGATCAGCCCCAGCATTTT.

The V gene is TRBV2, the J gene TRBJ1-6; a possible D gene is TRBD1 (5 bases). Germline CDR1 SNHLY, CDR2 FYNNEI. The CDR3 is 16 residues long. Trimming shortened V by 0 bases and J by 8 bases, and 14 bases separated the two germline ends. CDR3 sequence reads: CASSEAGRGTDSPLHF. CDR3 nucleotides: TGTGCCAGCAGTGAAGCGGGGAGGGGTACGGATTCACCCCTCCACTTT.

V and J are TRBV6-6 and TRBJ2-5; 7 bases align to TRBD1. Losses at the gene ends were 2 bases for V and 5 bases for J; bases not matched to a gene: 5. The CDR3 sequence is 14 residues long. CDR1 and CDR2 (germline): MNHNY, SVGAGI (reference sequence). The chain's CDR3 is CASSYRGRWETQYF. The CDR3 nucleotides are TGTGCCAGCAGTTACAGGGGGCGGTGGGAGACCCAGTACTTC.

The rearrangement links TRBV7-3 to TRBJ1-1; TRBD1 might be the D (5 bases). Trimming took 5 bases from V and 5 from J, leaving 12 bases between them. In germline, CDR1 is SGHTA, CDR2 FQGTGA. CDR3 size: 13 residues. In nucleotides, the CDR3 is TGTGCCAGCAGCATCGAGCAGGGAACTGAAGCTTTCTTT. It is translated as CASSIEQGTEAFF.

The V call is TRBV27, the J call TRBJ1-5; D gene uncertain. Germline-derived CDR1 and CDR2 are MNHEY and SMNVEV (reference sequence). The CDR3 contains 13 residues. V was shortened by 5 bases and J by 2 bases, with 7 bases between the two germline ends. CDR3 sequence: CASSATRNQPQHF. Written as DNA, the CDR3 is TGTGCCAGCAGTGCCACACGCAATCAGCCCCAGCATTTT.

The CDR3 region is CATSEGLTGGRDEQYF. The CDR3 region has the DNA TGTGCCACCAGTGAGGGACTCACAGGGGGCCGAGACGAGCAGTACTTC. This chain uses TRBV24-1 with TRBJ2-7, with 9 bases fitting TRBD1. This CDR3 comprises 16 residues. V shed 4 bases and J 5 bases; nucleotides not matched to a gene: 11. In germline, CDR1 is KGHDR, CDR2 SFDVKD.

CDR3 protein: CAWRTFGALNYEQYF. DNA of the CDR3: TGTGCCTGGAGGACATTTGGGGCCTTAAACTACGAGCAGTACTTC. The chain recombines TRBV30 with TRBJ2-7; weak D call: TRBD1 (5 bases). Germline CDR1 GTSNPN, CDR2 SVGIG (reference sequence). With 3 bases removed from V and 3 bases from J, the gap between germline ends came to 18 bases. The length of the CDR3 is 15 residues.

The chain links TRBV5-4 to TRBJ2-1, with 10 bases fitting TRBD2. This CDR3 spans 13 amino acids. Germline V gene sequence: CDR1 SGHNT, CDR2 YYREEE (reference sequence). Germline trimming cut 0 bases from V and 12 bases from J; bases unmatched to any gene: 3. For the CDR3, the DNA is TGTGCCAGCAGCTTGGCAGCGGGGGGGTGGCAGTTCTTC. As protein: CASSLAAGGWQFF. The entire variable domain, with the rest obtained from reference TRBV5-4 and TRBJ2-1, is as follows: ETGVTQSPTHLIKTRGQQVTLRCSSQSGHNTVSWYQQALGQGPQFIFQYYREEENGRGNFPPRFSGLQFPNYSSELNVNALELDDSALYLCASSLAAGGWQFFGPGTRLTVL.

The V and J genes are TRBV7-9 and TRBJ2-1; 7 bases agree with TRBD2. Germline V gives CDR1 SEHNR, CDR2 FQNEAQ (reference sequence). The trim removed 6 bases at V and 0 bases at J, leaving 5 bases unmatched. The CDR3 has 15 amino acids. The CDR3 bases are TGTGCCAGCAGTCTAGCGGAAAGCTCCTACAATGAGCAGTTCTTC. It is translated as CASSLAESSYNEQFF.

The chain has TRBV30 and TRBJ2-6, with 12 bases aligning to TRBD1. Per the germline V gene, CDR1 is GTSNPN and CDR2 is SVGIG (reference sequence). The CDR3 is 16 residues long. The V segment lost 6 bases and the J segment 0 bases; nucleotides outside the gene matches: 3. The CDR3 here is CACRDRGPSGANVLTF. CDR3 sequence (DNA): TGTGCCTGCCGGGACAGGGGGCCCTCTGGGGCCAACGTCCTGACTTTC.

The chain uses TRBV30 and TRBJ1-2; weak D call: TRBD1 (5 bases). V gave up 3 bases and J gave up 3 bases, with 11 bases separating them. Germline V lookup: CDR1 GTSNPN, CDR2 SVGIG (reference sequence). CDR3 length equals 13 residues. The CDR3 here is CAWRSGLYYGYTF. The CDR3, as DNA: TGTGCCTGGAGATCAGGGTTATACTATGGCTACACCTTC. The complete variable domain, with remaining parts taken from reference TRBV30 and TRBJ1-2, reads SQTIHQWPATLVQPVGSPLSLECTVEGTSNPNLYWYRQAAGRGLQLLFYSVGIGQISSEVPQNLSASRPQDRQFILSSKKLLLSDSGFYLCAWRSGLYYGYTFGSGTRLTVV.

The chain couples TRBV11-3 to TRBJ2-5, with 10 bases matching TRBD2. J lost 4 bases, V lost 5 bases, and 10 bases had no gene match. The CDR3 contains 16 residues. Germline V gene data show CDR1 as SGHNT and CDR2 as YENEEA. Here the CDR3 reads CASSNRLAGEGETQYF. CDR3 coding DNA: TGTGCCAGCAGCAATCGCCTAGCGGGGGAGGGAGAGACCCAGTACTTC.

The V gene is TRBV12-3 or TRBV12-4, the J gene TRBJ2-3, with D unclear. This CDR3 has 13 residues. The ends were cut back, 3 bases at V and 1 base at J, with 5 bases in the middle. Here the CDR3 reads CASSLAGTDTQYF. The CDR3 DNA sequence: TGTGCCAGCAGTTTGGCGGGCACAGATACGCAGTATTTT.

This chain's CDR3 is CASSQATGVRFYEQYF. CDR3 DNA sequence: TGCGCCAGCAGCCAAGCGACAGGGGTCAGATTCTACGAGCAGTACTTC. The V and J genes are TRBV4-1 and TRBJ2-7; 8 positions agree with TRBD1. CDR1 and CDR2 from the germline V gene are MGHRA and YSYEKL. V shed 1 base and J 3 bases; nucleotides not matched to a gene: 8. The CDR3 is made up of 16 amino acids.

V gene TRBV5-1 combines with J gene TRBJ1-2; 8 positions agree with TRBD1. V gave up 0 bases and J gave up 6 bases; unmatched junction bases: 7. The CDR3 sequence is 15 residues long. From germline, CDR1 is SGHRS and CDR2 YFSETQ. CDR3 sequence: CASSLADRGGDGYTF. Here the CDR3 DNA reads TGCGCCAGCAGCTTGGCCGACAGGGGAGGAGATGGCTACACCTTC.

This chain links TRBV2 with TRBJ2-2; D perhaps matches TRBD1 (7 bases). The ends were cut back, 6 bases at V and 5 bases at J, with 13 bases in the middle. The CDR3 is 14 amino acids. Germline assignment: CDR1 SNHLY and CDR2 FYNNEI. For the CDR3, the DNA is TGTGCCAGCAGAAGACAGGGAGGAACCGGGGAGCTGTTTTTT. Protein: CASRRQGGTGELFF.

The V gene is TRBV29-1, the J gene TRBJ2-7, with a tentative D call TRBD1 (6 bases). Germline CDR1 SQVTM, CDR2 ANQGSEA. V gave up 5 bases and J gave up 2 bases, with 28 bases separating them. The CDR3 has 18 amino acids. The CDR3 loop reads CSVMKYPSQGLVAYEQYF. The CDR3 coding sequence is TGCAGCGTTATGAAATATCCGTCCCAGGGGTTGGTTGCCTACGAGCAGTACTTC.

The V and J genes are TRBV2 and TRBJ2-1; perhaps TRBD2 as D (5 bases). The CDR3 has 18 amino acids. Germline loops: CDR1 SNHLY, CDR2 FYNNEI. The ends were cut back, 3 bases at V and 7 bases at J, with 25 bases in the middle. The CDR3 DNA sequence: TGTGCCAGCAGTGATGGGCCCTCCGCCCGGGAACCATTGAATGAGCAGTTCTTC. This codes for CASSDGPSAREPLNEQFF.

The genes are TRBV6-1 and TRBJ2-5; no firm D call. The CDR3 totals 13 residues. In germline, CDR1 is MNHNS, CDR2 SASEGT. The germline V and J ends were trimmed by 3 bases and 3 bases, with 8 bases remaining between them. The CDR3 region is CASSDIEKETQYF. CDR3 coding DNA: TGTGCCAGCAGTGATATAGAGAAAGAGACCCAGTACTTC.

The chain joins TRBV4-1 to TRBJ2-3; TRBD2 might be the D (5 bases). The V gene lost 4 bases and the J gene lost 0 bases, with 20 bases spanning the gap. The CDR3 extends over 18 amino acids. Germline V lookup: CDR1 MGHRA, CDR2 YSYEKL. The CDR3 protein is CASSPGPLGRTSTDTQYF. The CDR3 coding sequence is TGCGCCAGCAGCCCCGGACCTCTAGGGAGAACTAGCACAGATACGCAGTATTTT.

The chain uses TRBV9 and TRBJ2-2, with a possible D match to TRBD2 (5 bases). With 0 bases removed from V and 1 base from J, the gap between germline ends came to 7 bases. The germline V gene encodes CDR1 SGDLS and CDR2 YYNGEE. This CDR3 is built from 15 residues. Here the CDR3 reads CASSVVAGNTGELFF. The DNA of the CDR3 is TGTGCCAGCAGCGTAGTGGCGGGGAACACCGGGGAGCTGTTTTTT.

The chain has TRBV27 and TRBJ2-5, with TRBD2 identical over 11 bases. Germline CDR1 and CDR2: MNHEY and SMNVEV (reference sequence). V shed 5 bases and J 1 base; nucleotides not matched to a gene: 18. The CDR3 consists of 20 residues. CDR3 region: CASSPRELGLAVHLQETQYF. In nucleotides, the CDR3 is TGTGCCAGCAGTCCCCGAGAATTGGGACTAGCGGTACACCTCCAAGAGACCCAGTACTTC.

The rearrangement links TRBV2 to TRBJ2-2, with 7 nucleotides matching TRBD2. V lost 8 bases to trimming and J lost 7 bases; unmatched junction nucleotides: 10. The germline V gene has CDR1 SNHLY and CDR2 FYNNEI. CDR3 length: 14 residues. The CDR3 protein is CASRSEGGSGELFF. The CDR3 DNA sequence: TGTGCCAGCCGATCCGAGGGCGGGAGCGGGGAGCTGTTTTTT.

The chain couples TRBV10-3 to TRBJ1-3, with D uncertain. There are 15 residues in the CDR3. Germline V lookup: CDR1 ENHRY, CDR2 SYGVKD. Trimming removed 0 bases at V and 4 bases at J, with 10 bases between. The CDR3: CAISESTRLGNTIYF. The CDR3 DNA reads TGTGCCATCAGTGAGTCGACTCGTTTGGGAAACACCATATATTTT.

This sequence joins TRBV7-9 and TRBJ2-7, with no clear D. Germline V gene lookup returns CDR1 SEHNR and CDR2 FQNEAQ (reference sequence). Trimming took off 5 bases at V and 3 bases at J, with 5 bases between the two ends. CDR3 length: 11 residues. Written as DNA, the CDR3 is TGTGCCAGCAGCCTAAACTACGAGCAGTACTTC. The encoded protein is CASSLNYEQYF. Supplemented by reference TRBV7-9 and TRBJ2-7, the full variable domain reads DTGVSQNPRHKITKRGQNVTFRCDPISEHNRLYWYRQTLGQGPEFLTYFQNEAQLEKSRLLSDRFSAERPKGSFSTLEIQRTEQGDSAMYLCASSLNYEQYFGPGTRLTVT.

The rearrangement uses TRBV4-1 and TRBJ1-6; D is undetermined. The germline V and J ends were trimmed by 3 bases and 0 bases, with 6 bases remaining between them. CDR1 is MGHRA and CDR2 is YSYEKL in the germline V gene. The CDR3 spans 15 residues. The CDR3 sequence: CASSHYSSYNSPLHF. In DNA, the CDR3 is TGCGCCAGCAGCCATTATAGCTCCTATAATTCACCCCTCCACTTT.